This is a list of T cell receptor beta chains from one sample in a study of CD8 T cells in ankylosing spondylitis. TCRdb processed the 5' RACE reads anew with MiXCR; each CDR3 protein has one entry. This sample has fewer than 250,000 distinct CDR3 sequences, with 8% to 11% found just once. Sequenced material: blood, either unsorted or a sorted T cell fraction (not recorded which). These receptors all come from a male donor with ankylosing spondylitis or in good health (not recorded which). Each CDR3 is given with its conserved first and last residue. Each record gives: D gene, clone size, V gene, J gene, CDR3 DNA, CDR3 protein. A D gene is named only where the DNA matches it firmly. Clone size is stated in some rows and not others, as once, few, many or a class when expanded.

TRBD1	many	TRBV5-1	TRBJ1-1	TGCGCCAGCAGCTACCGGGACAGGGACACTGAAGCTTTCTTT	CASSYRDRDTEAFF
-	many	TRBV3-1	TRBJ2-7	TGTGCCAGCAGTACCTTCGGGGAAGCCTACGAGCAGTACTTC	CASSTFGEAYEQYF
-	-	TRBV2	TRBJ1-3	TGTGCCAGCACCCCAAGCTCTGGAAACACCATATATTTT	CASTPSSGNTIYF
TRBD2	many	TRBV3-1	TRBJ2-5	TGTGCCAGCAGCCAAGATCACGGGGGGGAGACCCAGTACTTC	CASSQDHGGETQYF
-	-	TRBV12-1	TRBJ2-1	TGTGCCAGCAGCTCCGGGCTCGGGTACAATGAGCAGTTCTTC	CASSSGLGYNEQFF
TRBD1	many	TRBV12-3/TRBV12-4	TRBJ2-3	TGTGCCAGCAGTTCGACCAGGGGGCGTGATCGGTATTTT	CASSSTRGRDRYF
-	many	TRBV10-3	TRBJ1-2	TGTGCCATCAGTGAACCCGGCAGGGCGGGAGCTAACTATGGCTACACCTTC	CAISEPGRAGANYGYTF
TRBD1	few	TRBV7-9	TRBJ2-5	TGTGCCACCTCGACAGGGGAAGAGACCCAGTACTTC	CATSTGEETQYF
-	many	TRBV5-1	TRBJ2-1	TGCGCCAGCAGCCCCGTTTCAGCGAATGAGCAGTTCTTC	CASSPVSANEQFF
-	-	TRBV6-2/TRBV6-3	TRBJ1-4	TGTGCCAGCAGTTACCTCGGAGGTTTTCGGAGTGAAAAACTGTTTTTT	CASSYLGGFRSEKLFF
TRBD2	-	TRBV7-2	TRBJ2-1	TGTGCCAGCAGCTTAACGGGAGGTAGTAGTGAGCAGTTCTTC	CASSLTGGSSEQFF
TRBD1	many	TRBV20-1	TRBJ1-1	TGCAGTGGGGGGACAGGGCGGTTGGGTGAAGCTTTCTTT	CSGGTGRLGEAFF
-	-	TRBV20-1	TRBJ1-1	TGCAGTGCTGGAAAGAGCATGAACACTGAAGCTTTCTTT	CSAGKSMNTEAFF
-	many	TRBV12-3/TRBV12-4	TRBJ2-4	TGTGCCAGCAGCTCAGGGAGGGGGCTAGGTAGCAAAAACATTCAGTACTTC	CASSSGRGLGSKNIQYF
-	-	TRBV20-1	TRBJ2-1	TGCAGTGCCCAAGGGACCCGTCGATACAATGAGCAGTTCTTC	CSAQGTRRYNEQFF
TRBD2	many	TRBV4-2	TRBJ2-1	TGTGCCAGCAGCCAAGATGTCGGACTAGTAAGCAATGAGCAGTTCTTC	CASSQDVGLVSNEQFF
-	many	TRBV20-1	TRBJ2-1	TGCAGTGGTGTGTTGGCGGGGCTCAATGAGCAGTTCTTC	CSGVLAGLNEQFF
TRBD1	many	TRBV7-2	TRBJ2-1	TGTGCCAGCAGCCGGGACAGTCCCTACAATGAGCAGTTCTTC	CASSRDSPYNEQFF
TRBD2	many	TRBV4-1	TRBJ2-1	TGCGCCAGCAGCCCGCGTCCACTAGCGGGGGGTCCCAATGAGCAGTTCTTC	CASSPRPLAGGPNEQFF
TRBD1	many	TRBV27	TRBJ1-2	TGTGCCAGCAGTTTGCAGGGGGGAGGGGAGGGCTACACCTTC	CASSLQGGGEGYTF
-	many	TRBV6-5	TRBJ2-5	TGTGCCACCAATTTCGCGGGCCAAGAGACCCAGTACTTC	CATNFAGQETQYF
-	few	TRBV20-1	TRBJ1-1	TGCAGTGCGCCCGTGACAATGAACACTGAAGCTTTCTTT	CSAPVTMNTEAFF
TRBD1	many	TRBV5-1	TRBJ1-2	TGCGCCAGCAGCTTCCAGGGGGCCGGGGTCTATGGCTACACCTTC	CASSFQGAGVYGYTF
-	many	TRBV5-1	TRBJ2-7	TGCGCCAGCAGCTTGGAACCAGGTTTGTGGGAGCAGTACTTC	CASSLEPGLWEQYF
TRBD1	few	TRBV12-3/TRBV12-4	TRBJ2-4	TGTGCCAGCAGTTTAGGACAGGGGAGAAACATTCAGTACTTC	CASSLGQGRNIQYF
TRBD1	many	TRBV3-1	TRBJ1-1	TGTGCCAGCAGCCAAGATCCCCCAGGACAGGGGAACACTGAAGCTTTCTTT	CASSQDPPGQGNTEAFF
-	few	TRBV27	TRBJ2-7	TGTGCCAGCAGTCCACGGACGGGGCTCGTCTACGAGCAGTACTTC	CASSPRTGLVYEQYF
TRBD2	many	TRBV3-1	TRBJ2-1	TGTGCCAGCAGCCCGTTAGCGGGGGGTTCCCATGAGCAGTTCTTC	CASSPLAGGSHEQFF
TRBD1	many	TRBV6-5	TRBJ2-5	TGTGCCAGCAGTTACTCTGGGACAGGGGCCGAGACCCAGTACTTC	CASSYSGTGAETQYF
TRBD2	-	TRBV5-1	TRBJ2-5	TGCGCCAGCAGCTGGACTAGCGGGAGCGGTGAGACCCAGTACTTC	CASSWTSGSGETQYF
-	many	TRBV4-1	TRBJ1-1	TGCGCCAGCAGCCAGGTAGGGGGATACAGCACTGAAGCTTTCTTT	CASSQVGGYSTEAFF
-	many	TRBV6-2/TRBV6-3	TRBJ2-1	TGTGCCAGCAGTTACTCAACCAGCGAGCAGTTCTTC	CASSYSTSEQFF
-	many	TRBV20-1	TRBJ2-1	TGCAGTGCAGCGGAAGATGAGCAGTTCTTC	CSAAEDEQFF
-	many	TRBV29-1	TRBJ2-7	TGCAGCGTCGAGACCCTTTATGGCGAGCAGTACTTC	CSVETLYGEQYF
TRBD1	many	TRBV12-3/TRBV12-4	TRBJ1-2	TGTGCCAGCAGTTCACAGGGGGCTGAGGGCTACACCTTC	CASSSQGAEGYTF